The sequence of this T cell receptor beta chain was determined in a study of CD8 T cells in Susac syndrome. An amount of RNA that ranged from roughly 0.45 to 1 ug was reverse transcribed with random hexamers. TCRdb reprocessed the immunoSEQ multiplex PCR reads via MiXCR and lists one record per CDR3 protein. The sample includes 150,000 to 200,000 distinct CDR3 sequences, about 95% of them seen just once. The V gene's germline CDR1 is MNHEY and CDR2 SMNVEV (reference sequence). V was shortened by 2 bases and J by 4 bases, with 9 bases between the two germline ends. This CDR3 region has 14 residues. Treatment-naive patients with stable or active relapsing-remitting disease were the multiple sclerosis controls.

The sequenced material came from CD8+ T cells from PBMCs. This clonotype originated in a human donor with multiple sclerosis. This chain uses TRBV27 with TRBJ1-5; D remains unclear. CDR3: CASSLVPENQPQHF. The DNA of the CDR3 is TGTGCCAGCAGTTTAGTGCCAGAGAATCAGCCCCAGCATTTT.